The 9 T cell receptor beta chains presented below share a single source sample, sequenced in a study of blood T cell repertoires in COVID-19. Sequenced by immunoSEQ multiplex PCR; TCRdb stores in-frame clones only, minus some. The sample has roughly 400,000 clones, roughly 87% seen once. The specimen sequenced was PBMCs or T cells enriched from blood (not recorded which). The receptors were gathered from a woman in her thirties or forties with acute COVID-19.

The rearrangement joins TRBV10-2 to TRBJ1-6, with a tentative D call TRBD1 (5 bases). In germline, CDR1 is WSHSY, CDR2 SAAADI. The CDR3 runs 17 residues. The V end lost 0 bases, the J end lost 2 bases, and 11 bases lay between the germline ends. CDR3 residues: CASSESTVRPYNSPLHF. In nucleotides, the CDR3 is TGCGCCAGCAGTGAGTCGACAGTCAGACCCTATAATTCACCCCTCCACTTT.

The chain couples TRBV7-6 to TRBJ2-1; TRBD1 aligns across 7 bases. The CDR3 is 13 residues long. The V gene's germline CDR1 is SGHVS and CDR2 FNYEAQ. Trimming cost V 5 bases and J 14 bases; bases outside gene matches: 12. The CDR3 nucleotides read TGTGCCAGCAGCATAAGAACGGGGACAGCTAAGTTCTTC. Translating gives CASSIRTGTAKFF.

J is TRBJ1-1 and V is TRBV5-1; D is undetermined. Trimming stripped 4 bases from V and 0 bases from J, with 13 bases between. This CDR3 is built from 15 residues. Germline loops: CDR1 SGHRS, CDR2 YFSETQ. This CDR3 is CASSPQTELNTEAFF. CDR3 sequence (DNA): TGCGCCAGCAGCCCCCAGACGGAGTTGAACACTGAAGCTTTCTTT.

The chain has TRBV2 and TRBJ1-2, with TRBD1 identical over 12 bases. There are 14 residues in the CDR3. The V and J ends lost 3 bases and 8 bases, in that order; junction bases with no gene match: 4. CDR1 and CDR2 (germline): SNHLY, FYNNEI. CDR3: CASSEGTGGRGYTF. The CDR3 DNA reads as TGTGCCAGCAGTGAGGGGACAGGGGGCCGGGGCTACACCTTC.

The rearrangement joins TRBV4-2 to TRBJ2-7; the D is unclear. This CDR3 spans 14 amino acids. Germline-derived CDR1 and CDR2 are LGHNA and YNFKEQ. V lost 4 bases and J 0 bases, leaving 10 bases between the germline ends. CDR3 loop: CASSPTDSSYEQYF. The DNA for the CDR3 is TGTGCCAGCAGCCCCACAGATAGCTCCTACGAGCAGTACTTC.

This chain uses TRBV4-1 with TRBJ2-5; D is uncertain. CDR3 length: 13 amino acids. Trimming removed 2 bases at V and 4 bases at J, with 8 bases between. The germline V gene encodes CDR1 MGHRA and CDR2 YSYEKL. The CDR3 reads CASSQYIRETQYF. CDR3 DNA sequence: TGCGCCAGCAGCCAATATATTAGAGAGACCCAGTACTTC.

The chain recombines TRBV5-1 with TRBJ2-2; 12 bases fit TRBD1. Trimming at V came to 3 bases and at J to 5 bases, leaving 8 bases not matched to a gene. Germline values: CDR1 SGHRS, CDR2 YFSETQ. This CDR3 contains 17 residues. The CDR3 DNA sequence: TGCGCCAGCAGCTCGTCCCGGGACAGGGGGCCGACCGGGGAGCTGTTTTTT. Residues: CASSSSRDRGPTGELFF.

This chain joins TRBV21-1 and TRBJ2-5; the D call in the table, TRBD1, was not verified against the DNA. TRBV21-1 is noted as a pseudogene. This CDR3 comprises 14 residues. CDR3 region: CASSDRQGEETQYF. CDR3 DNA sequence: TGTGCCAGCAGCGACCGACAGGGCGAAGAGACCCAGTACTTC.

The CDR3 sequence: CASSATGAGANVLTF. The CDR3 DNA sequence: TGTGCCAGCAGCGCCACAGGGGCTGGGGCCAACGTCCTGACTTTC. V is TRBV11-3 and J is TRBJ2-6; 7 nucleotides align to TRBD1. Per germline, CDR1 SGHNT and CDR2 YENEEA. V lost 5 bases, J lost 2 bases, and 3 bases stayed unmatched. CDR3 length equals 15 residues.